The 16 T cell receptor beta chains below come from one sample, sequenced in a study of cytomegalovirus exposure and HLA in healthy donors. The protocol was immunoSEQ multiplex PCR, while the TCRdb copy is restricted to in-frame clones and leaves out a portion. There are around 150,000 clones in the sample; 86% occur only once, and around 2% lies in the top ten. The sample was PBMCs. These receptors all stem from a woman between 18 and 29 years old in good health and CMV-seronegative.

The chain employs TRBV13 and TRBJ2-2, with D tentatively TRBD2 (6 bases). This CDR3 comprises 16 residues. The V gene's germline CDR1 is PRHDT and CDR2 FYEKMQ (reference sequence). V was clipped by 5 bases and J by 4 bases, with 17 bases between them. The CDR3 bases are TGTGCCAGCAGCCCGGGACTGCCCAGGACCACCGGGGAGCTGTTTTTT. It translates to CASSPGLPRTTGELFF.

CDR3 in amino acids: CASSLPPQGINTEAFF. Here the CDR3 DNA reads TGTGCCAGCAGCTTACCACCTCAGGGGATTAACACTGAAGCTTTCTTT. The chain recombines TRBV7-8 with TRBJ1-1, with D maybe TRBD1 (6 bases). This CDR3 spans 16 amino acids. Germline lookup yields CDR1 SGHVS and CDR2 FQNEAQ. Trimming took off 2 bases at V and 2 bases at J, with 15 bases between the two ends.

CDR3 sequence reads: CACQGATNEKLFF. The CDR3 DNA is TGTGCCTGCCAGGGTGCAACTAATGAAAAACTGTTTTTT. The chain is built from TRBV30 and TRBJ1-4; D is possibly TRBD1 (5 bases). V was cut by 6 bases and J by 0 bases, with 8 bases left in between. The CDR3 loop spans 13 amino acids. Per the germline V gene, CDR1 is GTSNPN and CDR2 is SVGIG (reference sequence).

The chain combines TRBV2 with TRBJ1-1; 9 bases line up with TRBD1. With 5 bases clipped from V and 1 base from J, the junction kept 11 bases outside the gene matches. The germline V gene has CDR1 SNHLY and CDR2 FYNNEI. The CDR3 sequence is 17 residues long. The CDR3 region has the DNA TGTGCCAGCAGTCTACCCCGGGACAGGGCGAAGAACACTGAAGCTTTCTTT. Translating gives CASSLPRDRAKNTEAFF.

The chain joins TRBV7-9 to TRBJ1-5; TRBD1 agrees at 9 bases. The CDR3 is 15 residues long. The ends lost 2 bases at V and 5 bases at J; junction bases unmatched: 4. The germline V gene encodes CDR1 SEHNR and CDR2 FQNEAQ (reference sequence). Written as DNA, the CDR3 is TGTGCCAGCAGCTTAAATACAGGGGGCTATCAGCCCCAGCATTTT. It translates to CASSLNTGGYQPQHF.

V usage is TRBV7-9 and J usage is TRBJ2-5, with a weak D call TRBD2 (6 bases). The germline V gene encodes CDR1 SEHNR and CDR2 FQNEAQ (reference sequence). The V and J ends lost 3 bases and 5 bases respectively, with 16 bases between them. The CDR3 length is 15 residues. CDR3: CASSFPGSSGETQYF. Here the CDR3 DNA reads TGTGCCAGCAGCTTTCCCGGGAGCAGTGGTGAGACCCAGTACTTC. Supplemented by reference TRBV7-9 and TRBJ2-5, the full variable domain reads DTGVSQNPRHKITKRGQNVTFRCDPISEHNRLYWYRQTLGQGPEFLTYFQNEAQLEKSRLLSDRFSAERPKGSFSTLEIQRTEQGDSAMYLCASSFPGSSGETQYFGPGTRLLVL.

The chain employs TRBV5-1 and TRBJ2-1, with 13 bases matching TRBD2. Germline-derived CDR1 and CDR2 are SGHRS and YFSETQ. The ends lost 0 bases at V and 3 bases at J; junction bases unmatched: 12. This CDR3 has 20 amino acids. CDR3 coding DNA: TGCGCCAGCAGCTTGGAACTAGCGGGAGGGTCCCGACCCCTCTACAATGAGCAGTTCTTC. This codes for CASSLELAGGSRPLYNEQFF.

CDR3: CASMGTVGNTGELFF. DNA of the CDR3: TGCGCCAGCATGGGGACAGTCGGGAACACCGGGGAGCTGTTTTTT. The chain joins TRBV10-1 to TRBJ2-2; TRBD1 agrees at 7 bases. This CDR3 has 15 residues. Germline CDR1 and CDR2: WNHNN and SYGVQD (reference sequence). The ends lost 7 bases at V and 1 base at J; junction bases unmatched: 6.

The chain combines TRBV15 with TRBJ2-7; unclear D gene. The V end lost 1 base, the J end lost 2 bases, and 12 bases lay between the germline ends. Germline V gene sequence: CDR1 LNHNV, CDR2 YYDKDF (reference sequence). There are 15 residues in the CDR3. The CDR3 is CATSRVGPTAYEQYF. In DNA form, the CDR3 reads TGTGCCACCAGCAGAGTAGGTCCGACTGCCTACGAGCAGTACTTC.

The rearrangement uses TRBV7-8 and TRBJ2-1; possible D gene TRBD1, 6 bases. CDR1 and CDR2 (germline): SGHVS, FQNEAQ. The CDR3 runs to 14 residues. V was trimmed by 4 bases and J by 5 bases, leaving 12 bases between them. The CDR3 nucleotides read TGTGCCAGCAGCTCATACAGGGAGCACAATGAGCAGTTCTTC. It translates to CASSSYREHNEQFF.

J is TRBJ2-4 and V is TRBV7-2; possibly TRBD2 for D (5 bases). The germline V gene has CDR1 SGHTA and CDR2 FQGNSA. V was shortened by 1 base and J by 3 bases, with 13 bases between the two germline ends. There are 16 residues in the CDR3. The CDR3, as DNA: TGTGCCAGCAGCTTAGGAGTTGGGAGAGGCAAAAACATTCAGTACTTC. Encoded protein: CASSLGVGRGKNIQYF.

This chain links TRBV19 with TRBJ2-7; possibly TRBD2 for D (5 bases). The CDR3 sequence is 15 residues long. V lost 5 bases and J 4 bases, leaving 18 bases between the germline ends. The V gene's germline CDR1 is LNHDA and CDR2 SQIVND (reference sequence). CDR3 sequence: CASSAPGLPTYEQYF. The CDR3 DNA sequence: TGTGCCAGTAGTGCGCCTGGACTTCCTACGTACGAGCAGTACTTC.

This clone has a count of ten or more. The genes are TRBV6-1 and TRBJ1-3; 7 nucleotides align to TRBD1. CDR3 length equals 14 residues. Germline V lookup: CDR1 MNHNS, CDR2 SASEGT. V was clipped by 9 bases and J by 0 bases; unmatched bases: 5. This CDR3 is CASLTGVSGNTIYF. In DNA form, the CDR3 reads TGTGCCAGTTTAACAGGGGTCTCTGGAAACACCATATATTTT.

The chain has TRBV10-3 and TRBJ1-2, with D tentatively TRBD1 (6 bases). The CDR3 sequence is 16 residues long. The V gene lost 0 bases and the J gene lost 4 bases, with 15 bases spanning the gap. Germline values: CDR1 ENHRY, CDR2 SYGVKD. The CDR3 sequence: CAISESGGARSYGYTF. CDR3 coding DNA: TGTGCCATCAGTGAGTCAGGGGGGGCCCGGAGCTATGGCTACACCTTC.

The CDR3: CSTRETDEQFF. The DNA of the CDR3 is TGCAGCACCCGGGAGACTGATGAGCAGTTCTTC. The gene calls are TRBV29-1 and TRBJ2-1; possible D gene TRBD2, 6 bases. The CDR3 has 11 amino acids. Per the germline V gene, CDR1 is SQVTM and CDR2 is ANQGSEA. With 8 bases removed from V and 8 bases from J, the gap between germline ends came to 13 bases.

This chain links TRBV19 with TRBJ1-1; possible D gene TRBD1, 5 bases. Trimming removed 7 bases from V and 0 bases from J, with 15 bases in between. This CDR3 spans 15 amino acids. Germline assignment: CDR1 LNHDA and CDR2 SQIVND (reference sequence). The CDR3: CASTPLSGMNTEAFF. For the CDR3, the DNA is TGTGCCAGTACCCCTCTGTCAGGGATGAACACTGAAGCTTTCTTT.